The entry below gives a single TCR beta chain sequence along with its context. This clonotype came up many times. The specificity of this receptor is unknown. No clone much larger than this one lies a single base away; base qualities are absent. Data came from an Illumina HiSeq 2000. Multiplex PCR amplification was used to build the TCR beta chain libraries. The amplified TCR beta chain products were analyzed by high-throughput sequencing. TCRdb reworked the public reads: Q25 trimming with fastp, MiXCR clone assembly, productive beta chains retained. Each entry merges the rows of one CDR3 protein and shows their most common DNA and genes. Present in this sample are about 89,000 distinct CDR3 sequences, 25% to 35% of which were seen just once. The ten largest clones represent 8.1% of the sample. The CDR1 and CDR2 encoded by the germline V gene (reference sequence) are DFQATT and SNEGSKA. The CDR3 measures 16 amino acids from cysteine to phenylalanine. CDR3 DNA is the only sequence kept; it has 48 bases, read in frame from the first base. V is pruned by 3 bases and J by 2 bases, leaving 11 bases of the junction without a gene match.

These data belong to a study of breast tumors, draining lymph nodes, adjacent tissues (dated by TCRdb to between 2015 and 2016). Broadly, across the study: In breast cancer patients, the study compared the TCR beta repertoires of tumor, adjacent nontumor tissue and axillary lymph nodes. The study was designed to assess the relationships and possible T-cell exchange between tumor, surrounding tissue and draining lymph node repertoires in human breast cancer. What the research found in general, with its limitations: T-cell repertoire diversity in tumors was found to be lower than in lymph nodes but higher than in nontumor tissue, and preferential V and J gene usage was observed. A scenario in which most tumor T cells derive from the lymph node and then expand within tumor tissue was judged to be consistent with the data. Tumor and nontumor tissue repertoires were significantly more similar in luminal-like than in basal-like breast cancer. The conclusion that tumor T cells originate in lymph nodes was framed as consistent with a hypothesis rather than directly demonstrated.

Lymph node samples came from the axillary draining lymph nodes of breast cancer patients. The origin of this receptor is a female donor with breast cancer. Some clones in this sample may be carry-over from other donors' samples. The sample was axillary lymph node tissue. Rearrangement joined TRBV20-1 to TRBJ2-3; 7 middle bases align to TRBD2. The CDR3 region has the sequence CSARMRAGKTTDTQYF. Here is the DNA: TGCAGTGCTAGGATGAGAGCGGGGAAGACCACAGATACGCAGTATTTT.